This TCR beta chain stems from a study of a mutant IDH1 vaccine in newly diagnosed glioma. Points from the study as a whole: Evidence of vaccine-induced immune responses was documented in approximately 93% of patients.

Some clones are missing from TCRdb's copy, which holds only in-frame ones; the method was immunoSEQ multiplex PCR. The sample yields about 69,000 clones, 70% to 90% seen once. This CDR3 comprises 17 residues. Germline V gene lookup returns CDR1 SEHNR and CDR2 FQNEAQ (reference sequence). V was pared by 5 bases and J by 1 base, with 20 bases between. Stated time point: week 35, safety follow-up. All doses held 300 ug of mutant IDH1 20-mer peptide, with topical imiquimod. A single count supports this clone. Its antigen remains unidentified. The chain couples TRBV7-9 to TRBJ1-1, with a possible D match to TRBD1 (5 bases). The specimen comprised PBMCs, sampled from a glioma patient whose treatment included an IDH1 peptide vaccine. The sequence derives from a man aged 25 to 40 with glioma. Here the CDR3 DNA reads TGTGCCAGCAGCCCACGTTTGAGTGGGGGGGGGAACACTGAAGCTTTCTTT. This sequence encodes CASSPRLSGGGNTEAFF.